This T cell receptor (beta chain) was obtained from a study of shared clonotypes between healthy human individuals (dated by TCRdb to 2020 to 2022). Broadly, across the study: A few men and two women, aged 18 to 49 years, made up the cohort. For each donor, CD4 naive and CD4 memory were each given three plates, CD8 naive was given two plates, and CD8 memory was given one plate. To estimate repertoire size and how much clonotypes are shared between individuals, the study performed deep sequencing of blood TCR repertoires from about 5 healthy adults. To increase sequencing depth and limit assay-specific biases, TCR repertoire library preparation and sequencing were carried out by different laboratories using diverse techniques. Leukapheresis yielded between about 0.9 and 9 billion PBMCs per donor.

On the study overall, not on this receptor specifically: Compared with non-shared clonotypes, clonotypes shared by all four sorted-subset donors had higher generation probabilities. Larger estimated clonotype richness was generally found for naive subsets than for memory subsets. The genetic and exposure-history diversity represented was limited by the small number of donors. Incomplete sequencing was indicated by rarefaction of sorted-subset datasets, despite the large sequencing depth. Pairwise subsampling indicated that sequencing depth was expected to affect the degree of clonotype sharing among donors. Only blood was sampled, and tissue TCR repertoires likely differ from those in blood. About 5% of naive CD4, 3% to 4% of naive CD8, approximately 2.2% of memory CD4, and about 0.4% of memory CD8 clonotypes were shared across several donors.

Using the deep immunoSEQ assay, TCR CDR3 regions were amplified from genomic DNA by multiplex PCR. For each cell subset, the extracted genomic DNA was distributed evenly across all wells of several immunoSEQ 96-well plates, and each plate served as one replicate. For sorted subsets, approximately 210 ng of genomic DNA, equivalent to 30,000 or so T cell genomes, went into each replicate PCR. Purified libraries were quantified with a Qubit 3.0 fluorometer, sized on a Bioanalyzer 2100, and re-quantified with the KAPA Library Quantification kit. Each immunoSEQ 96-well plate was sequenced on its own single-read 150-cycle Illumina NextSeq 550 flow cell. The original pipeline was this. Because only junctional sequences without quality scores were contained in the immunoSEQ output, filtering matching that applied to full-length reads could not be performed. Sequences were annotated with PyIR, a Python wrapper for IgBLAST v1.9, and V/J genes and CDR3 were assigned using IMGT germline references. Reads with weak V/J assignments (E-value above 1e-6), missing CDR3, stop codons, out-of-frame junctions, or ambiguous translated residues were removed. A V3J clonotype was defined by an identical inferred V gene, J gene, and CDR3 amino acid sequence. Percentage overlap between repertoires was calculated by dividing the number of shared unique clonotypes by the size of the smaller repertoire. RTK rarefaction, the Chao1 estimator, and Recon v2.1 estimates of unobserved clonotypes were used to assess repertoire richness. Generation probabilities were computed with OLGA for all TCRbeta clonotypes obtained by the gDNA method from a handful of donors. TCRdb obtained this table from immuneACCESS and retained in-frame rearrangements with V and J assigned. These tables miss some clones; where compared with another copy, unresolved V genes account for less than half of the shortfall, and the remainder is unexplained. V, J and clone size are those of that table, while D and trimming were read from the DNA. The sample table holds fewer than 400,000 clones, of which about 74% were seen once. In total, the top ten clones hold around 10% of the sample.

Of note for this clone: Its binding antigen is unknown. Nothing much larger sits one base from this clone, and base qualities are not available.

Healthy HIV-negative adults with no recently reported acute infections or vaccinations were included as donors. Every donor was a Caucasian adult living in Nashville, Tennessee, USA. Magnetic negative selection was used to enrich CD4+ T cells, after which naive cells were positively selected on CD45RA and the negative fraction became the memory subset. After blood collection by leukapheresis, PBMCs were isolated using Ficoll-Histopaque density gradient centrifugation and then cryopreserved in the vapor phase of liquid nitrogen. Analytical flow cytometry was used to check the purity and quantity of each magnetically sorted T cell population. Genomic DNA was isolated from every sorted fraction and measured by UV absorbance on a Nanodrop 2000c. The sequence was collected from a man aged 25-40 years in good health. Sequenced input: memory CD4+ T cells sorted from blood. This specimen's cell subset or site label, per the study, means: CD45RA-negative fraction.

In nucleotides, the sequence is TGTGCCAGCAGTTTTAGGACAGGGTTTATGGAGACCCAGTACTTC. This yields the protein CASSFRTGFMETQYF. Recombination linked TRBV28 to TRBJ2-5; 8 bases in the middle match TRBD1. From cysteine to phenylalanine, the CDR3 is 15 amino acids long. The CDR3 DNA has 45 bases and is translated from base 1. Based on the germline V gene, the CDR1 and CDR2 sequences are MDHEN and SYDVKM. Compared with germline, V lacks 3 bases and J lacks 5 bases; bases without a gene match: 8.